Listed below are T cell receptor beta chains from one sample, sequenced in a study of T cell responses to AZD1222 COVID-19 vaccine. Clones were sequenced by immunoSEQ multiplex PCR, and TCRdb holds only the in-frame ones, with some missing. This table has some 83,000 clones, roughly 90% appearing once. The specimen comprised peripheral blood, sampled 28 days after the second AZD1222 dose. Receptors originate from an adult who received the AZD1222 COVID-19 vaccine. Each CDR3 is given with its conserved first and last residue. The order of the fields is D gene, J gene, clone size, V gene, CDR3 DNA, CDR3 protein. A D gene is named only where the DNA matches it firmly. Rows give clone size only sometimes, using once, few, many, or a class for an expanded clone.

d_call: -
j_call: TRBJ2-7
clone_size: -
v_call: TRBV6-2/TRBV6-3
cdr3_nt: TGTGCCAGCAGTCCCCGCGCAGGGAACGAGCAGTACTTC
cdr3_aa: CASSPRAGNEQYF

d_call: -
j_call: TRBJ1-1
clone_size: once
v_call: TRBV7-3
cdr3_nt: TGTGCCAGCAGCTTAACTGTTGGGAACACTGAAGCTTTCTTT
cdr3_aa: CASSLTVGNTEAFF

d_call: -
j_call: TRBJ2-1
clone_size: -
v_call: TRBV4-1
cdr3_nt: TGCGCCAGCAGCCCGGACACGGATGAATACAATGAGCAGTTCTTC
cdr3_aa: CASSPDTDEYNEQFF

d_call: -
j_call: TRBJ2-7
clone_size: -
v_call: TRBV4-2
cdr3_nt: TGTGCCAGCAGCCAGTCCGGCTACGAGCAGTACTTC
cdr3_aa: CASSQSGYEQYF

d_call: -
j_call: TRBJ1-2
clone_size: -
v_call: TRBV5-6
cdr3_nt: TGTGCCAGCAGCGCACCAACGCTGGTGTGGTATGGCTACACCTTC
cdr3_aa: CASSAPTLVWYGYTF

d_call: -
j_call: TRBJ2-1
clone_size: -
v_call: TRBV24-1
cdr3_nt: TGTGCCACCAGTGATTCTACGCCGCACAATGAGCAGTTCTTC
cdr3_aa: CATSDSTPHNEQFF

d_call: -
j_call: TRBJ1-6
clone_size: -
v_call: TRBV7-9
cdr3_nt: TGTGCCAGCAGTTTTGTGGGGGGAGGTTCACCCCTCCACTTT
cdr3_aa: CASSFVGGGSPLHF

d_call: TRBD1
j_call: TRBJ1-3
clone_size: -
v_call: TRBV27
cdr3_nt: TGTGCCAGCAGTTTAGTCTACAGGGGTTCTGGAAACACCATATATTTT
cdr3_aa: CASSLVYRGSGNTIYF

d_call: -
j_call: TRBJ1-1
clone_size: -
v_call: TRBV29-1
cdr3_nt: TGCAGCGTTGATGAGGGCCAGAACACTGAAGCTTTCTTT
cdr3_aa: CSVDEGQNTEAFF

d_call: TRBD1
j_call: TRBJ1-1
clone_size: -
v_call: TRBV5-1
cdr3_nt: TGCGCCAGCAGCAGGGGGACAGCTCCCTACACTGAAGCTTTCTTT
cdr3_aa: CASSRGTAPYTEAFF